These 29 T cell receptor beta chains were all obtained from the same sample, sequenced in a study of human T cells and chemical hapten exposure. TCRdb itself ran the RACE reads through MiXCR, one entry per CDR3 protein. Of around 380,000 distinct CDR3 sequences listed, roughly 5% are singletons. Time point of the sample: patch test 1, 2 weeks after DPC sensitization. Treatment here: therapeutic diphenylcyclopropenone sensitization with weekly scalp DPC. The source material was whole blood, sampled in connection with sensitization to the hapten diphenylcyclopropenone (DPC). These receptors were collected from a woman aged 45-65 years with alopecia areata. Some clones in this sample may be carry-over from other donors' samples.

The chain recombines TRBV28 with TRBJ2-7; maybe TRBD1 (6 bases). In germline, CDR1 is MDHEN, CDR2 SYDVKM. V lost 8 bases and J 5 bases, leaving 22 bases between the germline ends. The CDR3 has 15 amino acids. The CDR3 here is CASCPQGSGRNEQYF. The CDR3 DNA sequence: TGTGCCAGCTGTCCCCAGGGGTCGGGGCGGAACGAGCAGTACTTC.

In this sample, this clonotype turned up many times. The genes are TRBV6-1 and TRBJ1-5; D call uncertain. Trimming took off 7 bases at V and 7 bases at J, with 8 bases between the two ends. The CDR3 consists of 11 residues. Looked up from germline, CDR1 is MNHNS and CDR2 is SASEGT. This CDR3 is CASTHGQPQHF. CDR3 DNA: TGTGCCAGCACCCACGGACAGCCCCAGCATTTT.

Many counts were recorded for this clonotype. The chain has TRBV20-1 and TRBJ1-1; the D is unclear. This CDR3 has 14 amino acids. CDR1 is DFQATT and CDR2 is SNEGSKA in the germline V gene (reference sequence). The V and J ends lost 4 bases and 0 bases respectively, with 12 bases between them. CDR3 nucleotide sequence: TGCAGTGCTACACACCCCGAGATGAACACTGAAGCTTTCTTT. Protein product: CSATHPEMNTEAFF.

Ten or more counts support this clonotype. Here the CDR3 DNA reads TGTGCCAGCAGGGAGGCGGCAGGGGCCCAAGAGACCCAGTACTTC. It is translated as CASREAAGAQETQYF. The genes are TRBV6-1 and TRBJ2-5; a possible D gene is TRBD1 (6 bases). This CDR3 has 15 amino acids. CDR1 is MNHNS, CDR2 SASEGT, per germline. V was clipped by 6 bases and J by 1 base, with 15 bases between them.

This clonotype was seen at least ten times. The J gene is TRBJ2-3, the V gene TRBV12-3 or TRBV12-4; 11 bases agree with TRBD2. The V and J ends lost 5 bases and 0 bases, in that order; junction bases with no gene match: 4. This CDR3 has 16 amino acids. CDR3 sequence reads: CASSHGLAGSTDTQYF. In nucleotides, the CDR3 is TGTGCCAGCAGTCATGGACTAGCGGGTAGCACAGATACGCAGTATTTT.

The chain joins TRBV6-6 to TRBJ1-1; 9 positions agree with TRBD1. Germline-derived CDR1 and CDR2 are MNHNY and SVGAGI (reference sequence). CDR3 size: 14 residues. Trimming cost V 7 bases and J 5 bases; bases outside gene matches: 8. The CDR3 spells CASNPQGASTEAFF. The CDR3 region has the DNA TGTGCCAGCAACCCACAGGGGGCGAGTACTGAAGCTTTCTTT.

The chain carries TRBV20-1 and TRBJ2-3, with 7 bases lining up with TRBD2. The junction had 12 bases not matched to a gene; V was cut back by 3 bases and J by 3 bases. Germline V CDR1 and CDR2: DFQATT, SNEGSKA (reference sequence). The CDR3 is 16 amino acids. For the CDR3, the DNA is TGCAGTGCTAGGGAGGGCGGGAGCGGAAAGACAGATACGCAGTATTTT. Translated, it gives CSAREGGSGKTDTQYF.

This clonotype occurred many times. V is TRBV4-3 and J is TRBJ2-7, with a weak D call TRBD1 (5 bases). V lost 1 base and J 4 bases, leaving 8 bases between the germline ends. Per germline, CDR1 LGHNA and CDR2 YSLEER. The length of the CDR3 is 13 residues. This chain's CDR3 is CASSQGRQYEQYF. The CDR3, as DNA: TGCGCCAGCAGCCAAGGAAGACAGTACGAGCAGTACTTC.

Only a few counts were recorded for this clonotype. Here the CDR3 DNA reads TGTGCCACCAGTGAAGGTGGACTAGCGGGAGGAGGAAACATTCAGTACTTC. This encodes CATSEGGLAGGGNIQYF. The chain employs TRBV24-1 and TRBJ2-4; 14 bases are a match to TRBD2. Trimming cost V 4 bases and J 6 bases; bases outside gene matches: 7. CDR3 length equals 17 residues. Germline CDR1 KGHDR, CDR2 SFDVKD.

This chain links TRBV9 with TRBJ1-4; D is unresolved. Germline loops: CDR1 SGDLS, CDR2 YYNGEE. The CDR3 spans 15 residues. Between the trimmed V and J ends, which lost 4 bases and 5 bases, there was a span of 15 bases. The CDR3 loop is CASSLMGGRNEKLFF. CDR3 DNA: TGTGCCAGCAGCCTTATGGGAGGGCGGAATGAAAAACTGTTTTTT. The full variable domain, its missing parts supplied by reference TRBV9 and TRBJ1-4, is DSGVTQTPKHLITATGQRVTLRCSPRSGDLSVYWYQQSLDQGLQFLIQYYNGEERAKGNILERFSAQQFPDLHSELNLSSLELGDSALYFCASSLMGGRNEKLFFGSGTQLSVL.

In this sample, this clonotype turned up many times. V gene TRBV4-3 combines with J gene TRBJ2-7, with a weak D call TRBD1 (6 bases). This CDR3 contains 16 residues. Germline lookup yields CDR1 LGHNA and CDR2 YSLEER. Trimming took off 0 bases at V and 4 bases at J, with 16 bases between the two ends. Here the CDR3 DNA reads TGCGCCAGCAGCCAAGATTACGACGGGACAATTTACGAGCAGTACTTC. Protein: CASSQDYDGTIYEQYF.

The chain couples TRBV29-1 to TRBJ1-4; possibly TRBD1 for D (5 bases). Germline V gene sequence: CDR1 SQVTM, CDR2 ANQGSEA. V was clipped by 7 bases and J by 5 bases, with 11 bases between them. This CDR3 region has 12 residues. CDR3 protein: CSARGMNEKLFF. The CDR3 DNA reads as TGCAGCGCCCGGGGGATGAATGAAAAACTGTTTTTT.

The chain couples TRBV7-2 to TRBJ2-1; 8 bases agree with TRBD2. V was clipped by 0 bases and J by 7 bases; unmatched bases: 11. The germline V gene has CDR1 SGHTA and CDR2 FQGNSA. The CDR3 sequence is 17 residues long. CDR3 coding DNA: TGTGCCAGCAGCTTAGCCCTAAGGGGACTAGATAAAAATGAGCAGTTCTTC. It yields the protein CASSLALRGLDKNEQFF. Full variable domain (remainder filled in from reference TRBV7-2 and TRBJ2-1): GAGVSQSPSNKVTEKGKDVELRCDPISGHTALYWYRQSLGQGLEFLIYFQGNSAPDKSGLPSDRFSAERTGGSVSTLTIQRTQQEDSAVYLCASSLALRGLDKNEQFFGPGTRLTVL.

Only a few counts were recorded for this clonotype. The CDR3 nucleotides read TGTGCCACCAGCCCAGAAGGGGTTCTATCCTATAATTCACCCCTCCACTTT. Amino acids: CATSPEGVLSYNSPLHF. The V gene is TRBV15, the J gene TRBJ1-6, with D perhaps matching TRBD1 (5 bases). Looked up from germline, CDR1 is LNHNV and CDR2 is YYDKDF (reference sequence). The CDR3 is 17 amino acids. The V gene lost 5 bases and the J gene lost 1 base, with 15 bases spanning the gap.

The chain recombines TRBV11-2 with TRBJ1-3, with D uncertain. Germline CDR1 and CDR2: SGHAT and FQNNGV. V lost 1 base and J 0 bases, leaving 10 bases between the germline ends. The CDR3 totals 16 residues. The CDR3 nucleotides are TGTGCCAGCAGCTTAGCATCCCCAGACTCTGGAAACACCATATATTTT. Amino acid sequence: CASSLASPDSGNTIYF.

This clonotype was seen many times. This rearrangement joins TRBV7-9 to TRBJ2-3, with TRBD2 matching over 10 bases. V was clipped by 1 base and J by 3 bases; unmatched bases: 7. The CDR3 sequence is 17 residues long. From germline, CDR1 is SEHNR and CDR2 FQNEAQ (reference sequence). CDR3 in DNA: TGTGCCAGCAGCTTAGTGGCTAGCGGGGGCCATACAGATACGCAGTATTTT. It translates to CASSLVASGGHTDTQYF.

This sequence joins TRBV28 and TRBJ2-6, with D perhaps TRBD1 (6 bases). Germline CDR1 reads MDHEN; CDR2 reads SYDVKM. With 10 bases removed from V and 0 bases from J, the gap between germline ends came to 16 bases. The CDR3 extends over 16 amino acids. CDR3 loop: CAIAGQPPSGANVLTF. The DNA for the CDR3 is TGTGCCATCGCCGGACAGCCTCCCTCTGGGGCCAACGTCCTGACTTTC.

The chain carries TRBV9 and TRBJ2-1; perhaps TRBD2 as D (7 bases). V lost 0 bases and J lost 9, with 16 bases in between. Germline lookup yields CDR1 SGDLS and CDR2 YYNGEE. The CDR3 is 15 residues long. The CDR3 reads CASSVGSGGAVEQFF. CDR3 bases: TGTGCCAGCAGCGTAGGCAGTGGGGGGGCGGTTGAGCAGTTCTTC.

This clonotype was counted ten times or more. This chain uses TRBV4-2 with TRBJ1-2; D is perhaps TRBD1 (6 bases). The V end lost 0 bases, the J end lost 4 bases, and 12 bases lay between the germline ends. The germline CDR1 and CDR2 sequences are LGHNA and YNFKEQ. The CDR3 runs 15 residues. The CDR3 bases are TGTGCCAGCAGCCAAGATTACGGACAGTTCTATGGCTACACCTTC. Translated, it gives CASSQDYGQFYGYTF.

This clonotype was found a few times. This sequence joins TRBV12-3 or TRBV12-4 and TRBJ1-6; 8 positions agree with TRBD1. V lost 1 base, J lost 10 bases, and 6 bases stayed unmatched. This CDR3 is built from 15 residues. CDR3 DNA: TGTGCCAGCAGTTTAGGTGGACAGGGCACGTCACCCCTCCACTTT. Translation gives CASSLGGQGTSPLHF.

The chain has TRBV2 and TRBJ1-5; possibly TRBD1 for D (5 bases). The CDR3 consists of 14 residues. CDR1 SNHLY and CDR2 FYNNEI come from the germline V gene. Trimming stripped 7 bases from V and 0 bases from J, with 10 bases between. The CDR3 loop reads CASTWDLSNQPQHF. The CDR3 region has the DNA TGTGCCAGCACCTGGGACCTTAGCAATCAGCCCCAGCATTTT.

This clonotype came up a few times. This chain joins TRBV24-1 and TRBJ2-7, with 10 bases identical to TRBD2. With 2 bases clipped from V and 5 bases from J, the junction kept 8 bases outside the gene matches. The CDR3 sequence is 16 residues long. CDR1 KGHDR and CDR2 SFDVKD come from the germline V gene. The CDR3 DNA follows: TGTGCCACCAGTGATTCAAGCGGGAGGGCCGATGACGAGCAGTACTTC. This gives the protein CATSDSSGRADDEQYF.

The rearrangement joins TRBV29-1 to TRBJ1-2; possible D gene TRBD1, 5 bases. CDR3 length equals 15 residues. V was clipped by 1 base and J by 8 bases, with 20 bases between them. CDR1 is SQVTM and CDR2 is ANQGSEA in the germline V gene. The CDR3 loop reads CSVEGGEAMGSGYTF. DNA for the CDR3: TGCAGCGTTGAAGGAGGGGAGGCCATGGGGAGCGGCTACACCTTC.

This clonotype was detected many times. The chain employs TRBV3-1 and TRBJ1-3, with D unresolved. Per germline, CDR1 LGHDT and CDR2 YNNKEL (reference sequence). Trimming stripped 0 bases from V and 2 bases from J, with 11 bases between. The CDR3 totals 16 residues. This CDR3 is CASSQDTGFAGNTIYF. The CDR3 DNA follows: TGTGCCAGCAGCCAAGATACGGGATTCGCTGGAAACACCATATATTTT. Filled out from reference TRBV3-1 and TRBJ1-3, the complete variable domain reads DTAVSQTPKYLVTQMGNDKSIKCEQNLGHDTMYWYKQDSKKFLKIMFSYNNKELIINETVPNRFSPKSPDKAHLNLHINSLELGDSAVYFCASSQDTGFAGNTIYFGEGSWLTVV.

This clonotype has just a few counts. The rearrangement joins TRBV5-4 to TRBJ2-7; TRBD2 might be the D (6 bases). This CDR3 has 12 amino acids. V was pared by 4 bases and J by 6 bases, with 11 bases between. Per the germline V gene, CDR1 is SGHNT and CDR2 is YYREEE (reference sequence). The CDR3 nucleotides read TGTGCCAGCAGCCGCGCGGAGGGCGAGCAGTACTTC. Its protein is CASSRAEGEQYF.

This clonotype was recorded a few times. The genes are TRBV19 and TRBJ1-5, with D possibly being TRBD1 (5 bases). The germline gives CDR1 LNHDA, CDR2 SQIVND (reference sequence). V was pared by 3 bases and J by 5 bases, with 14 bases between. The CDR3 sequence is 15 residues long. The CDR3 nucleotides read TGTGCCAGTAGTATTTCCCCGGGGCGCGATCAGCCCCAGCATTTT. Translated: CASSISPGRDQPQHF.

This clonotype was observed many times. The chain couples TRBV25-1 to TRBJ1-1; D not certain. V gave up 4 bases and J gave up 6 bases, with 15 bases separating them. The CDR3 runs to 14 residues. In germline, CDR1 is MGHDK, CDR2 SYGVNS. The CDR3 loop reads CASSAATDAAEAFF. The CDR3 nucleotides read TGTGCCAGCAGTGCTGCGACGGATGCGGCTGAAGCTTTCTTT. The variable domain in full, completed from reference TRBV25-1 and TRBJ1-1, reads EADIYQTPRYLVIGTGKKITLECSQTMGHDKMYWYQQDPGMELHLIHYSYGVNSTEKGDLSSESTVSRIRTEHFPLTLESARPSHTSQYLCASSAATDAAEAFFGQGTRLTVV.

This clonotype was detected ten times or more. The rearrangement joins TRBV12-3 or TRBV12-4 to TRBJ2-1; TRBD2 matches 7 bases. With 3 bases clipped from V and 5 bases from J, the junction kept 4 bases outside the gene matches. The CDR3 runs to 14 residues. The CDR3 coding sequence is TGTGCCAGCAGTTTTCGCCTAGCGGACAATGAGCAGTTCTTC. Its translation: CASSFRLADNEQFF.

This clonotype was seen at least ten times. The rearrangement uses TRBV7-9 and TRBJ2-2; D could derive from TRBD1 or TRBD2 (5 bases each). Germline CDR1 is SEHNR and CDR2 is FQNEAQ (reference sequence). The CDR3 is made up of 15 amino acids. Trimming pared 6 bases from V and 0 bases from J, leaving 11 bases between. CDR3 DNA sequence: TGTGCCAGCAGGCCCGGGACGCCGAACACCGGGGAGCTGTTTTTT. It codes for CASRPGTPNTGELFF.